This TCR beta chain originates from a study of cytomegalovirus exposure and HLA in healthy donors (dated 2017 in TCRdb). With regard to the full study: According to an earlier analysis of 587 of the donors, about 170 million T cells yielded over 100 million unique TCR beta sequences and about 300 Gb of sequence data. The number of typed donors differed by locus: about 620-630 for A, B, C, DRB1 and DQB1; about 520 for DQA1; around 580 for DPA1; and around 490 for DPB1. To predict cytomegalovirus infection status, the study combined high-throughput TCR immunosequencing, statistical association of individual TCRs with disease status, and machine learning. A later analysis re-examined previously published TCR beta repertoires from more than 550 donors and added high-resolution HLA genotyping to investigate patterns of TCR occurrence. Both class I and class II loci were covered by HLA typing, at four-digit resolution. Rather than drawing on any new phenotypic data, the later analysis identified candidate immune exposures from TCR beta sequences and the way those sequences occurred across donors. An early release covering 500 to 750 HLA-typed donors comprised about 300 gigabases of sequencing data and tens of millions of unique TCR sequences. Among about 390 genotyped donors of the cohort, an average of about 240,000 unique TCR beta nucleotide sequences were sequenced per donor, roughly 20% of them non-productive. Donor age, sex, ethnicity and CMV serostatus were compiled together with the repertoire data. An earlier analysis of 587 of the donors used high-throughput TCR beta sequencing to judge whether each TCR beta V gene segment behaved as functional or pseudogenic. Because of strong linkage in the cohort, roughly five DR-DQ haplotypes were treated as single units for association and clustering. Along with the roughly 670-subject first cohort, a separate validation cohort of over a hundred different subjects was used. Of the roughly 400 genotyped donors, about 84% fell in the genetic ancestry cluster associated with self-reported Caucasian donors. A later genetic analysis used genome-wide SNP genotypes for about three fifths of the 666 donors, treating that subset as a discovery cohort. All discovery cohort repertoires had been generated on a single sequencing platform. The study aimed to test whether signatures of past pathogen exposure could be identified by cataloging public T cell receptors. The study used immunosequencing to profile the T cell repertoires of 600 to 850 subjects and linked those repertoires to cytomegalovirus serostatus.

In total, approximately 700 healthy bone marrow donors made up the cohort. At the time of sampling, every cohort member was nominally healthy, though immune exposures that went unrecorded were likely present. The donor tested CMV seropositive and was one of the 289 seropositive cohort members. A peripheral blood sample was collected from each donor, and TCR beta sequencing was performed on peripheral blood mononuclear cells. The Qiagen DNeasy Blood Extraction Kit was used to extract genomic DNA from the blood cell samples. Measured from the cysteine to the phenylalanine, the CDR3 is 13 residues long. Left in the record is the CDR3 DNA by itself, 39 bases read in frame from the first base. CDR1 MNHEY and CDR2 SVGAGI were looked up in the germline V gene. V trim: 5 bases; J trim: 10 bases; unmatched bases: 6. Concerning this clone itself: The antigen this receptor binds is unknown. Base qualities were left out, and no much larger clone turns up one base away.

Results the study describes overall, beyond this receptor: Only TCR beta chains were sequenced in this cohort, and the absence of alpha or paired-chain data limited detectable features. A later genetic analysis associated a missense DCLRE1C variant with V-gene and J-gene trimming of TCR beta chains, and an independent cohort replicated the association. While some public TCRs were present in many individuals, most TCR sequences turned up only very rarely across donors. The study gave a list of some 150 TCR beta chains associated with cytomegalovirus. The earlier analysis of approximately 590 of the donors excluded roughly 16 rarely observed V segments, including chromosome 9 orphons, because counts were too low. The authors suggested that the approach could potentially be generalized to other disease states and immunological phenotypes. Broadly in line with IMGT annotations, most TCR beta V segments showed up in productive rearrangements about 87% or about 30% of the time in an earlier analysis of 450 to 750 of the donors. Linkage disequilibrium might explain the correlated functional status among segregating V segments, but an unknown experimental factor could not be excluded. Immune exposure information for the cohort was limited to CMV serostatus. A later analysis found that most CMV-associated TCR beta chains appeared HLA-restricted, with HLA associations seemingly driven largely by CMV exposure. Because the 87-base-pair reads could not distinguish some IMGT-functional V segments, including TRBV6-2 and TRBV6-3, those segments were excluded. The classifier was reported to diagnose cytomegalovirus status with high specificity and sensitivity in both the original cohort and the validation cohort. In a later analysis, about 16,000 TCR beta sequences were associated with specific HLA alleles at a false discovery rate of 0.05. A further reported finding was that TCR beta sequences accurately predicted the HLA-A and HLA-B alleles for most subjects in the first cohort. In a later genetic analysis, fewer N-insertions in productive TCRs were reported among donors in an Asian-associated ancestry cluster than the roughly 640-donor mean. Roughly uniform sequencing depth across donors was assumed in presence/absence analyses, although this assumption may not hold. A few of the identified cytomegalovirus-associated TCR beta chains were confirmed in vitro to be specific for cytomegalovirus antigens. Because some donors lacked HLA typing at each locus, the association tests relied only on the typed subset. In a later analysis, HLA-associated TCR beta chains were found to be more clonally expanded and to have lower generation probabilities than equally common non-associated chains. A group of highly shared sequence variants was considered likely to be a technical artifact of the sequencing pipeline. According to a later analysis, TCR association rates differed among HLA loci, with DRB1 alleles showing the most associated TCRs and HLA-C alleles showing the fewest. Assigning TCR associations to individual alleles was difficult when HLA alleles, especially DR and DQ, strongly co-occurred. A later analysis reported that several top co-occurrence clusters appeared linked to parvovirus B19, influenza, CMV and Epstein-Barr virus.

Library generation was performed with the immunoSEQ multiplex PCR assay. For the multiplex PCR, a mixture combining 60 forward primers for TCR Vbeta segments and 13 reverse primers for TCR Jbeta segments was used. A multiplex PCR assay on genomic DNA amplified the CDR3 region of rearranged TCR beta genes. On the Illumina HiSeq System, the amplified TCR beta libraries were sequenced as 87-base-pair reads. In the authors' own workflow: In a later analysis, some 80 million unique TCR beta chains were counted across the 690 or so repertoires, and around 10 million of these chains were shared by at least two donors. Raw reads were error-corrected and collapsed into unique sequences with a nearest-neighbor algorithm that merged closely related sequences to remove PCR and sequencing errors. V, D and J gene segments were assigned by aligning CDR3 sequences to IMGT reference sequences. Each retained sequence needed at least a six-nucleotide match to both a V gene segment and a J gene segment. Rearrangements were classified as productive when the CDR3 lacked stop codons and remained in frame with V and J, and all other rearrangements were classified as non-productive. CDR3 was defined by IMGT convention, running from the second conserved V-encoded cysteine to the conserved J-encoded phenylalanine. Sequences without an unambiguous match to a single V gene segment were excluded from the earlier analysis of several hundred of the donors. In an earlier analysis of about 590 of the donors, a V segment was called functional when productive rearrangements were above 56.7%, and segregating when the standard deviation between donors exceeded 5%. A statistical classification framework was built for diagnosing cytomegalovirus status from the catalog of TCR beta chain sequences. In a later analysis, V and J genes were assigned by comparing TCR nucleotide sequences against IMGT/GENE-DB human TR gene sequences. A later analysis assigned CDR3 sequences and most-parsimonious VDJ recombination scenarios with the TCRdist pipeline. In a later analysis, every TCR beta chain was defined by the combination of its CDR3 amino acid sequence and its V-gene family, and reads without a unique V-gene family were dropped. A later analysis removed 550 to 650 highly shared, low-generation-probability nucleotide sequences to deal with suspected cross-contamination and a sequencing artifact. In a later analysis, a clonal expansion index was calculated for each public chain from normalized within-repertoire ranks of inferred template counts. In a later analysis, generation probabilities were computed using a VDJ recombination model fitted to out-of-frame rearrangements, and the results were checked against IGoR. In a later analysis, hypergeometric tests were used to score TCR-TCR, TCR-HLA and TCR-CMV co-occurrence, with a repertoire-size bias correction applied to TCR pairs. In a later analysis, false discovery rates were estimated by permuting HLA or CMV assignments 20 times. In a later analysis, co-occurring TCRs were grouped using DBSCAN, and TCRdist sequence similarity was added for clustering within HLA-allele-positive subsets. Co-occurrence clustering excluded repertoires with fewer than 30,000 or more than 120,000 public chains, plus five with anomalous nucleotide sharing. The table was pulled from immuneACCESS by TCRdb, which kept in-frame rearrangements only. Such tables lose some clones; where checked, under half of the loss comes from unresolved V genes, and the rest has no known cause. D and trimming were read from the DNA, whereas the V and J calls and clone size are those reported in that table. Across this sample there are 70,000 to 90,000 clones, with about four fifths seen only once. The ten largest clones take up roughly 12% of the sample.

The rearrangement joined TRBV6-5 to TRBJ2-1; 9 bases in the middle match TRBD2. Sequenced material: PBMCs. This clonotype was sampled from a male donor in good health and CMV-seropositive. The DNA sequence follows: TGTGCCAGCAGTACCGCCAGCGGGGGGGAGCAGTTCTTC. Protein translation: CASSTASGGEQFF.